Listed here are 32 T cell receptor beta chains from one sample, sequenced in a study of T-cell memory formation after mild COVID-19 (TCRdb year 2021). The method was 5' RACE. Sequencing instrument: Illumina NovaSeq 6000. TCRdb redid the processing of the public reads, applying fastp at Q25 and MiXCR, and retained in-frame beta chains. Every CDR3 protein is listed once, alongside the most common genes and DNA of its rows. Counted in this sample were approximately 250,000 distinct CDR3 sequences; less than 20% of them appeared once. 2.1% of the sample goes to the ten largest clones. Sequences were obtained from PBMCs or a T cell subset sorted from them (not recorded which). The receptors derive from an adult woman who had mild COVID-19 (a few samples of this study predate the infection). The sample titles of this study are shuffled in the database, so cell type and time point are left out; the donor was told from shared clones.

The CDR3 sequence: CSAGGQGGVYTEAFF. CDR3 in DNA: TGCAGTGCTGGGGGACAGGGAGGGGTGTACACTGAAGCTTTCTTT. The chain employs TRBV20-1 and TRBJ1-1, with 9 bases matching TRBD1. Germline V gene data show CDR1 as DFQATT and CDR2 as SNEGSKA (reference sequence). This CDR3 is 15 amino acids long. The V segment lost 5 bases and the J segment 3 bases; nucleotides outside the gene matches: 10.

In this sample, this clonotype turned up a few times. The J gene is TRBJ2-3, the V gene TRBV7-9; weak D call: TRBD1 (6 bases). The germline V gene has CDR1 SEHNR and CDR2 FQNEAQ (reference sequence). Trimming shortened V by 1 base and J by 0 bases, and 11 bases separated the two germline ends. The CDR3 is 16 residues long. The CDR3 nucleotides read TGTGCCAGCAGCTTAGATGGGACACTTAGCACAGATACGCAGTATTTT. Amino acid sequence: CASSLDGTLSTDTQYF.

This clonotype was recorded many times. The chain uses TRBV12-3 or TRBV12-4 and TRBJ1-2, with D uncertain. Trimming shortened V by 5 bases and J by 2 bases, and 18 bases separated the two germline ends. This CDR3 is built from 16 residues. The CDR3 protein is CASSPLDSAPNYGYTF. The CDR3 DNA is TGTGCCAGCAGTCCCTTGGACTCGGCCCCCAACTATGGCTACACCTTC.

V and J are TRBV30 and TRBJ2-5; 7 bases agree with TRBD2. This CDR3 comprises 13 residues. Germline V gene lookup returns CDR1 GTSNPN and CDR2 SVGIG (reference sequence). V shed 4 bases, J shed 4 bases, and the junction held 6 bases outside the gene matches. In DNA form, the CDR3 reads TGTGCCTGGACCATGGGGGGGAGAGAGACCCAGTACTTC. This encodes CAWTMGGRETQYF.

This clonotype was counted between two and nine times. The J gene is TRBJ2-5, the V gene TRBV12-3 or TRBV12-4; TRBD2 aligns across 7 bases. V gave up 0 bases and J gave up 5 bases; unmatched junction bases: 6. The CDR3 has 15 residues. Here the CDR3 DNA reads TGTGCCAGCAGTTTAGCAGGGGAGGGTTTGGAGACCCAGTACTTC. Its translation is CASSLAGEGLETQYF.

The chain links TRBV24-1 to TRBJ2-7, with 7 bases fitting TRBD2. The CDR3 is 16 residues long. V trimming: 3 bases; J trimming: 3 bases; junction bases outside the gene matches: 10. Germline CDR1 and CDR2: KGHDR and SFDVKD. CDR3 nucleotides: TGTGCCACCAGTGATCCCGCAAGTTCGGGGGGCTACGAGCAGTACTTC. Translated, it gives CATSDPASSGGYEQYF.

The chain employs TRBV7-2 and TRBJ2-7, with 9 bases fitting TRBD2. V lost 5 bases, J lost 2 bases, and 7 bases stayed unmatched. Germline loops: CDR1 SGHTA, CDR2 FQGNSA. CDR3 length: 15 residues. The CDR3 protein is CASSRIAGDTYEQYF. The CDR3 DNA follows: TGTGCCAGCAGCCGGATAGCGGGAGACACCTACGAGCAGTACTTC.

A few counts support this clonotype. The chain is built from TRBV20-1 and TRBJ2-3; the D is unclear. Germline lookup yields CDR1 DFQATT and CDR2 SNEGSKA (reference sequence). With 1 base removed from V and 0 bases from J, the gap between germline ends came to 14 bases. The CDR3 has 16 amino acids. CDR3 sequence (DNA): TGCAGTGCTAGAGTCGGAGCTGGGTTGAGCACAGATACGCAGTATTTT. Protein: CSARVGAGLSTDTQYF.

The table lists this clonotype with a few counts. V and J are TRBV6-6 and TRBJ2-6; D not certain. This CDR3 region has 16 residues. Germline CDR1 MNHNY, CDR2 SVGAGI (reference sequence). Trimming pared 1 base from V and 2 bases from J, leaving 9 bases between. The CDR3 DNA reads as TGTGCCAGCAGTTACTTTGCGAGGACTGGGGCCAACGTCCTGACTTTC. It codes for CASSYFARTGANVLTF.

The V call is TRBV6-1, the J call TRBJ2-3, with D possibly being TRBD2 (5 bases). The CDR3 covers 15 residues. Germline loops: CDR1 MNHNS, CDR2 SASEGT. V gave up 1 base and J gave up 2 bases, with 10 bases separating them. DNA for the CDR3: TGTGCCAGCAGTGAAGTTGGAGGCTCCACAGATACGCAGTATTTT. Amino acids: CASSEVGGSTDTQYF.

This clonotype appeared a few times. The CDR3 is CASSLWDRPYEQYF. CDR3 sequence (DNA): TGTGCCAGCAGTCTCTGGGACAGACCCTACGAGCAGTACTTC. The chain joins TRBV3-1 to TRBJ2-7, with 7 bases that match TRBD1. Germline V CDR1 and CDR2: LGHDT, YNNKEL (reference sequence). V trimming: 6 bases; J trimming: 2 bases; junction bases outside the gene matches: 7. CDR3 length: 14 amino acids.

The V call is TRBV6-5, the J call TRBJ2-7; D is ambiguous. The germline V gene has CDR1 MNHEY and CDR2 SVGAGI. This CDR3 has 14 residues. V shed 2 bases and J shed 0 bases, with 8 bases lying between them. The CDR3 loop reads CASSYIRSSYEQYF. CDR3 nucleotides: TGTGCCAGCAGTTACATCAGGAGCTCCTACGAGCAGTACTTC.

The rearrangement links TRBV2 to TRBJ2-3, with D tentatively TRBD1 or TRBD2 (5 bases each). V was pared by 3 bases and J by 3 bases, with 7 bases between. The V gene's germline CDR1 is SNHLY and CDR2 FYNNEI. The CDR3 is 13 amino acids. Written as DNA, the CDR3 is TGTGCCAGCAGTGATGGGGGAACAGATACGCAGTATTTT. Residues: CASSDGGTDTQYF.

This rearrangement joins TRBV7-8 to TRBJ1-1, with D possibly being TRBD1 (5 bases). CDR1 and CDR2 (germline): SGHVS, FQNEAQ. CDR3 size: 13 residues. Trimming pared 5 bases from V and 5 bases from J, leaving 12 bases between. The CDR3 region is CASSRTGTTEAFF. In DNA form, the CDR3 reads TGTGCCAGCAGCCGGACCGGGACGACTGAAGCTTTCTTT.

This chain joins TRBV5-1 and TRBJ1-6; TRBD1 matches at 8 bases. The CDR3 has 15 amino acids. V was pared by 4 bases and J by 10 bases, with 10 bases of the junction left unmatched. Germline values: CDR1 SGHRS, CDR2 YFSETQ. The CDR3 DNA sequence: TGCGCCAGCAGCACTGGACAGGGCCTAGGGTCACCCCTCCACTTT. Its translation is CASSTGQGLGSPLHF.

This clonotype was detected a few times. The chain has TRBV12-3 or TRBV12-4 and TRBJ2-5; a weak D match, TRBD1 (7 bases). The germline V and J ends were trimmed by 5 bases and 5 bases, with 12 bases remaining between them. CDR3 length: 13 amino acids. The CDR3 protein is CASSRTGGETQYF. CDR3 in DNA: TGTGCCAGCAGTCGGACAGGAGGGGAGACCCAGTACTTC.

As regards this clonotype: A junction boundary mismatches the germline segment, possibly from a read error. The rearrangement uses TRBV5-1 and TRBJ2-3; 12 bases are shared with TRBD2. Germline assignment: CDR1 SGHRS and CDR2 YFSETQ. The CDR3 is 16 amino acids. The CDR3 loop is CATSAGLAGSTDTQYF. CDR3 nucleotide sequence: TGCGCCACCAGCGCGGGACTAGCGGGTTCCACAGATACGCAGTATTTT.

This clonotype showed up just a few times. The chain recombines TRBV4-1 with TRBJ1-1; D is unresolved. The CDR3 spans 13 residues. CDR1 is MGHRA, CDR2 YSYEKL, per germline. Trimming pared 4 bases from V and 4 bases from J, leaving 10 bases between. The CDR3 loop reads CASSLQASTEAFF. DNA of the CDR3: TGCGCCAGCAGCCTTCAGGCCTCCACTGAAGCTTTCTTT.

V and J are TRBV7-9 and TRBJ2-7; possibly TRBD2 for D (6 bases). Germline V gene sequence: CDR1 SEHNR, CDR2 FQNEAQ (reference sequence). This CDR3 region has 14 residues. V lost 5 bases and J 0 bases, leaving 11 bases between the germline ends. The CDR3 nucleotides are TGTGCCAGCAGCCCCGGGAGATTCTCCTACGAGCAGTACTTC. Translated: CASSPGRFSYEQYF.

CDR3 amino acids: CAIATSRGKPDTQYF. DNA of the CDR3: TGTGCCATCGCTACTTCTCGGGGGAAACCAGATACGCAGTATTTT. This chain uses TRBV10-3 with TRBJ2-3; D is possibly TRBD2 (6 bases). V lost 8 bases to trimming and J lost 4 bases, with 19 bases between them. This CDR3 region has 15 residues. Germline V gene lookup returns CDR1 ENHRY and CDR2 SYGVKD.

This clonotype was found once. The chain uses TRBV12-3 or TRBV12-4 and TRBJ1-2, with D possibly being TRBD1 (5 bases). The CDR3 loop spans 15 amino acids. The V end was cut by 6 bases, the J end by 5 bases, with 19 bases between. CDR3 amino acids: CASSPGGKRVYGYTF. CDR3 nucleotide sequence: TGTGCCAGCAGCCCTGGGGGGAAACGCGTATATGGCTACACCTTC.

This clonotype was seen more than once but under ten times. The J gene is TRBJ1-5, the V gene TRBV4-1; D perhaps matches TRBD1 (6 bases). The germline V gene encodes CDR1 MGHRA and CDR2 YSYEKL. The CDR3 consists of 16 residues. The V end was cut by 0 bases, the J end by 3 bases, with 12 bases between. The CDR3 sequence: CASSQDPGQNNQPQHF. The CDR3 coding sequence is TGCGCCAGCAGCCAAGATCCCGGACAGAACAATCAGCCCCAGCATTTT.

Only a few counts were recorded for this clonotype. The chain uses TRBV7-9 and TRBJ2-1, with TRBD2 matching 13 bases. This CDR3 region has 15 residues. V was clipped by 10 bases and J by 5 bases; unmatched bases: 8. Germline CDR1 SEHNR, CDR2 FQNEAQ (reference sequence). The CDR3 loop is CATSIGLAGDNEQFF. The CDR3 coding sequence is TGTGCCACTTCTATCGGACTAGCGGGGGACAATGAGCAGTTCTTC. Full variable domain (outside the CDR3, taken from reference TRBV7-9 and TRBJ2-1): DTGVSQNPRHKITKRGQNVTFRCDPISEHNRLYWYRQTLGQGPEFLTYFQNEAQLEKSRLLSDRFSAERPKGSFSTLEIQRTEQGDSAMYLCATSIGLAGDNEQFFGPGTRLTVL.

J is TRBJ1-1 and V is TRBV15; D gene uncertain. This CDR3 contains 16 residues. The germline V and J ends were trimmed by 5 bases and 6 bases, with 22 bases remaining between them. Germline CDR1 reads LNHNV; CDR2 reads YYDKDF (reference sequence). This CDR3 is CATSDMTRGGFPEAFF. CDR3 bases: TGTGCCACCAGCGACATGACCCGAGGAGGGTTTCCTGAAGCTTTCTTT.

This clonotype was found a few times. V gene TRBV5-1 combines with J gene TRBJ2-6, with 8 bases identical to TRBD1. The V gene end was trimmed by 4 bases and the J gene end by 4 bases; junction bases not matched to a gene: 4. The CDR3 covers 15 residues. In germline, CDR1 is SGHRS, CDR2 YFSETQ. The CDR3 reads CASSTTGVGANVLTF. The CDR3 DNA is TGCGCCAGCAGCACGACAGGGGTCGGGGCCAACGTCCTGACTTTC.

This clonotype occurred a few times. The chain combines TRBV18 with TRBJ2-3; 12 bases match TRBD1. This CDR3 is built from 18 residues. The trim removed 0 bases at V and 6 bases at J, leaving 10 bases unmatched. The germline V gene encodes CDR1 KGHSH and CDR2 LQKENI. CDR3 region: CASSPPGSGTGGGDTQYF. CDR3 bases: TGTGCCAGCTCACCACCGGGCTCCGGGACAGGGGGCGGCGATACGCAGTATTTT.

This clonotype was observed a few times. This chain joins TRBV6-2 or TRBV6-3 and TRBJ2-1; 13 bases agree with TRBD2. The V gene end was trimmed by 6 bases and the J gene end by 7 bases; junction bases not matched to a gene: 12. The germline CDR1 and CDR2 sequences are MNHEY and SVGEGT. This CDR3 is 17 amino acids long. CDR3: CASRGGLAGLAGNEQFF. CDR3 coding DNA: TGTGCCAGCAGGGGAGGCCTAGCGGGACTAGCGGGAAATGAGCAGTTCTTC.

V is TRBV18 and J is TRBJ1-1; possibly TRBD1 for D (5 bases). There are 15 residues in the CDR3. Trimming took off 5 bases at V and 4 bases at J, with 17 bases between the two ends. The V gene's germline CDR1 is KGHSH and CDR2 LQKENI. CDR3 DNA sequence: TGTGCCAGCTCAGCCCCAGGGTGGGAAGGCACTGAAGCTTTCTTT. Amino acid sequence: CASSAPGWEGTEAFF.

This clonotype occurred a few times. This chain joins TRBV7-9 and TRBJ1-1, with 10 bases matching TRBD1. The V and J ends lost 5 bases and 6 bases, in that order; junction bases with no gene match: 9. This CDR3 contains 15 residues. Germline CDR1 and CDR2: SEHNR and FQNEAQ (reference sequence). CDR3 coding DNA: TGTGCCAGCAGCCCTGGGAGGACAGGGGGTTCTGAAGCTTTCTTT. Translating gives CASSPGRTGGSEAFF. Looking up the rest from reference TRBV7-9 and TRBJ1-1 gives the full variable domain: DTGVSQNPRHKITKRGQNVTFRCDPISEHNRLYWYRQTLGQGPEFLTYFQNEAQLEKSRLLSDRFSAERPKGSFSTLEIQRTEQGDSAMYLCASSPGRTGGSEAFFGQGTRLTVV.

This clonotype was detected a few times. V gene TRBV6-2 or TRBV6-3 combines with J gene TRBJ2-1, with D tentatively TRBD1 (6 bases). CDR1 and CDR2 (germline): MNHEY, SVGEGT. The CDR3 contains 16 residues. V was clipped by 2 bases and J by 5 bases, with 16 bases between them. Here the CDR3 reads CASSYAAYRVDNEQFF. The CDR3 nucleotides are TGTGCCAGCAGTTACGCGGCGTACAGGGTAGACAATGAGCAGTTCTTC.

This clonotype has a count of ten or more. The chain combines TRBV12-3 or TRBV12-4 with TRBJ1-1; 7 bases map to TRBD1. V lost 6 bases, J lost 0 bases, and 10 bases stayed unmatched. The CDR3 is 16 amino acids. DNA for the CDR3: TGTGCCAGCAGCCCTCGGACAGGAATATTGAACACTGAAGCTTTCTTT. It specifies CASSPRTGILNTEAFF.

Only a few counts were recorded for this clonotype. J is TRBJ1-1 and V is TRBV20-1; D perhaps matches TRBD1 (5 bases). V was clipped by 0 bases and J by 7 bases, with 15 bases between them. From germline, CDR1 is DFQATT and CDR2 SNEGSKA (reference sequence). The CDR3 is 14 amino acids. CDR3 residues: CSARDWGGGGEAFF. CDR3 coding DNA: TGCAGTGCTAGAGATTGGGGGGGAGGCGGTGAAGCTTTCTTT.